The 22 T cell receptor beta chains below come from one sample, sequenced in a study of graft-versus-host responses after intestinal transplantation. Some clones are missing from TCRdb's copy, which holds only in-frame ones; the method was immunoSEQ multiplex PCR. The sample lists roughly 20,000 clones, around nine tenths occurring once. Sequencing was performed on PBMCs, taken approximately 230 days after intestinal transplant. The receptors originated from a human patient who received an intestinal transplant, so some T cells may come from the graft donor.

This rearrangement joins TRBV5-1 to TRBJ2-5; 8 bases line up with TRBD2. The CDR3 extends over 15 amino acids. Trimming took 0 bases from V and 4 from J; bases not matched to a gene: 5. Germline loops: CDR1 SGHRS, CDR2 YFSETQ. CDR3 nucleotide sequence: TGCGCCAGCAGCTTGGGGCGGGGGGCCCTAGAGACCCAGTACTTC. Its translation: CASSLGRGALETQYF.

A few counts support this clone. The rearrangement uses TRBV5-6 and TRBJ1-1; a weak D match, TRBD1 (5 bases). This CDR3 contains 16 residues. V lost 0 bases and J 6 bases, leaving 18 bases between the germline ends. Germline V gives CDR1 SGHDT, CDR2 YYEEEE. The CDR3 DNA is TGTGCCAGCAGCTTGGTCCGGGGCGACAAGAGGCCTGAAGCTTTCTTT. Translated, it gives CASSLVRGDKRPEAFF.

V usage is TRBV9 and J usage is TRBJ1-3, with 7 bases that match TRBD1. The V gene's germline CDR1 is SGDLS and CDR2 YYNGEE. There are 14 residues in the CDR3. Trimming at V came to 3 bases and at J to 3 bases, leaving 3 bases not matched to a gene. CDR3 region: CASSATGVGNTIYF. CDR3 DNA: TGTGCCAGCAGCGCTACAGGGGTTGGAAACACCATATATTTT.

The rearrangement uses TRBV5-4 and TRBJ1-2, with TRBD1 as a possible D gene (5 bases). Trimming took 0 bases from V and 6 from J, leaving 6 bases between them. The CDR3 runs 12 residues. Germline lookup yields CDR1 SGHNT and CDR2 YYREEE (reference sequence). CDR3 amino acids: CASSLAGNGYTF. The CDR3 bases are TGTGCCAGCAGCTTGGCAGGGAATGGCTACACCTTC. Complete variable domain (other parts from reference TRBV5-4 and TRBJ1-2): ETGVTQSPTHLIKTRGQQVTLRCSSQSGHNTVSWYQQALGQGPQFIFQYYREEENGRGNFPPRFSGLQFPNYSSELNVNALELDDSALYLCASSLAGNGYTFGSGTRLTVV.

The chain links TRBV25-1 to TRBJ2-5; 8 nucleotides line up with TRBD1. The CDR3 has 13 amino acids. CDR1 is MGHDK and CDR2 is SYGVNS in the germline V gene. The V segment lost 3 bases and the J segment 4 bases; nucleotides outside the gene matches: 1. CDR3 in amino acids: CASSEDRAETQYF. CDR3 sequence (DNA): TGTGCCAGCAGTGAGGACAGGGCAGAGACCCAGTACTTC.

This clone was seen a few times. The chain carries TRBV2 and TRBJ2-1; the match to TRBD2 covers 11 bases. After removal of 5 bases from V and 1 base from J, the junction contained 4 bases not matched to a gene. There are 16 residues in the CDR3. Looked up from germline, CDR1 is SNHLY and CDR2 is FYNNEI. The CDR3 region is CASSFSGGGSYNEQFF. CDR3 in DNA: TGTGCCAGCAGTTTTAGCGGGGGGGGATCCTACAATGAGCAGTTCTTC.

The chain recombines TRBV27 with TRBJ2-7, with D tentatively TRBD2 (6 bases). The CDR3 runs 15 residues. Germline V gene data show CDR1 as MNHEY and CDR2 as SMNVEV (reference sequence). V lost 5 bases, J lost 1 base, and 15 bases lay in between. The CDR3 region is CASSRNGGLSYEQYF. In DNA form, the CDR3 reads TGTGCCAGCAGTCGAAACGGGGGATTGTCCTACGAGCAGTACTTC.

The gene calls are TRBV6-4 and TRBJ2-3; D is possibly TRBD1 (5 bases). Looked up from germline, CDR1 is MRHNA and CDR2 is SNTAGT. The CDR3 has 15 amino acids. V lost 0 bases, J lost 1 base, and 8 bases lay in between. Here the CDR3 reads CASSDSGVGTDTQYF. CDR3 sequence (DNA): TGTGCCAGCAGTGACTCAGGGGTTGGCACAGATACGCAGTATTTT.

V gene TRBV6-5 combines with J gene TRBJ1-1; possible D gene TRBD1, 5 bases. The CDR3 is made up of 15 amino acids. V was cut by 4 bases and J by 5 bases, with 17 bases left in between. Germline V gene lookup returns CDR1 MNHEY and CDR2 SVGAGI. CDR3 DNA: TGTGCCAGCAGTTCAGTGTCCTCAGGGCGAACTGAAGCTTTCTTT. This gives the protein CASSSVSSGRTEAFF.

This clone was seen only a few times. The CDR3 loop reads CASMDSSGANVLTF. The DNA for the CDR3 is TGCGCCAGCATGGACAGTTCTGGGGCCAACGTCCTGACTTTC. The chain has TRBV5-1 and TRBJ2-6, with a possible D match to TRBD1 (6 bases). The CDR3 has 14 amino acids. Trimming stripped 6 bases from V and 1 base from J, with 8 bases between. Germline-derived CDR1 and CDR2 are SGHRS and YFSETQ.

The chain joins TRBV5-4 to TRBJ1-3, with 8 bases fitting TRBD1. From germline, CDR1 is SGHNT and CDR2 YYREEE (reference sequence). The V gene end was trimmed by 6 bases and the J gene end by 4 bases; junction bases not matched to a gene: 6. The CDR3 totals 14 residues. Here the CDR3 reads CASKTGEVGNTIYF. CDR3 DNA: TGTGCCAGCAAGACAGGGGAAGTAGGAAACACCATATATTTT.

This chain uses TRBV4-1 with TRBJ2-5; TRBD2 is a possible D gene (5 bases). This CDR3 is built from 16 residues. Per the germline V gene, CDR1 is MGHRA and CDR2 is YSYEKL. V was shortened by 1 base and J by 2 bases, with 14 bases between the two germline ends. Here the CDR3 reads CASSQGFAGFQETQYF. The CDR3 DNA follows: TGCGCCAGCAGCCAAGGCTTTGCGGGTTTTCAAGAGACCCAGTACTTC.

The chain uses TRBV7-9 and TRBJ1-1; D unresolved. Deletions cut 7 bases from V and 6 bases from J, with 12 bases between. The CDR3 sequence is 12 residues long. Germline V CDR1 and CDR2: SEHNR, FQNEAQ (reference sequence). The CDR3 coding sequence is TGTGCCAGCATCTCAGCGGGCGCTGAAGCTTTCTTT. Encoded protein: CASISAGAEAFF.

The chain links TRBV7-2 to TRBJ2-5; TRBD2 aligns across 8 bases. V gave up 5 bases and J gave up 3 bases; unmatched junction bases: 5. There are 14 residues in the CDR3. The germline V gene has CDR1 SGHTA and CDR2 FQGNSA. Here the CDR3 reads CASSEPGLEETQYF. The CDR3 bases are TGTGCCAGCAGCGAACCGGGACTAGAAGAGACCCAGTACTTC.

The chain's CDR3 is CASSVGTDRPQHF. For the CDR3, the DNA is TGTGCCAGCAGTGTCGGGACCGACCGGCCCCAGCATTTT. The chain combines TRBV25-1 with TRBJ1-5; tentatively, D is TRBD1 (5 bases). The CDR3 sequence is 13 residues long. V lost 4 bases, J lost 9 bases, and 13 bases lay in between. Germline V lookup: CDR1 MGHDK, CDR2 SYGVNS. Full variable domain (missing parts from reference TRBV25-1 and TRBJ1-5): EADIYQTPRYLVIGTGKKITLECSQTMGHDKMYWYQQDPGMELHLIHYSYGVNSTEKGDLSSESTVSRIRTEHFPLTLESARPSHTSQYLCASSVGTDRPQHFGDGTRLSIL.

V usage is TRBV27 and J usage is TRBJ1-2; D unclear. Per germline, CDR1 MNHEY and CDR2 SMNVEV (reference sequence). The V and J ends lost 6 bases and 0 bases respectively, with 20 bases between them. This CDR3 has 17 residues. The CDR3 nucleotides read TGTGCCAGCAGGGCAGGACGGATTCCCCCCACTAACTATGGCTACACCTTC. This encodes CASRAGRIPPTNYGYTF.

This clone appeared once. The chain couples TRBV5-5 to TRBJ2-1; TRBD2 matches at 11 bases. After removal of 3 bases from V and 5 bases from J, the junction contained 1 base not matched to a gene. The CDR3 has 14 residues. Germline-derived CDR1 and CDR2 are SGHKS and YYEKEE (reference sequence). The CDR3 spells CASSWGLADNEQFF. CDR3 DNA: TGTGCCAGCAGCTGGGGACTAGCGGACAATGAGCAGTTCTTC.

This clone showed up just a few times. This likely stems from a read error, as it lies one base from a far larger clone. The gene calls are TRBV18 and TRBJ1-2; TRBD1 matches 7 bases. Germline assignment: CDR1 KGHSH and CDR2 LQKENI. This CDR3 contains 16 residues. The CDR3 protein is CASSLDSGTDFYCYTF. CDR3 bases: TGTGCCAGCTCACTAGACTCCGGGACAGACTTCTATTGCTACACCTTC.

V and J are TRBV7-6 and TRBJ2-1; 7 bases match TRBD1. Germline CDR1 reads SGHVS; CDR2 reads FNYEAQ. With 0 bases clipped from V and 8 bases from J, the junction kept 4 bases outside the gene matches. This CDR3 has 14 amino acids. CDR3 in DNA: TGTGCCAGCAGCTTAGCAGGGGGCCCGGATGAGCAGTTCTTC. Residues: CASSLAGGPDEQFF.

The rearrangement joins TRBV4-1 to TRBJ2-1; 14 bases are a match to TRBD2. In germline, CDR1 is MGHRA, CDR2 YSYEKL. Germline trimming cut 0 bases from V and 7 bases from J; bases unmatched to any gene: 5. The CDR3 sequence is 17 residues long. The CDR3, as DNA: TGCGCCAGCAGCCAAGAGACTAGCGGGGGGGCCCGGAATGAGCAGTTCTTC. This gives the protein CASSQETSGGARNEQFF.

This chain uses TRBV4-2 with TRBJ2-1; no clear D. The CDR3 runs to 15 residues. V lost 0 bases to trimming and J lost 0 bases, with 6 bases between them. Per germline, CDR1 LGHNA and CDR2 YNFKEQ. CDR3 bases: TGTGCCAGCAGCCAAGAGACACCCTCCTACAATGAGCAGTTCTTC. It codes for CASSQETPSYNEQFF.

CDR3 region: CASSLEGGGYEQYF. The CDR3 DNA reads TGCGCCAGCAGCTTGGAGGGAGGGGGCTACGAGCAGTACTTC. The genes are TRBV5-1 and TRBJ2-7; D might be TRBD2 (7 bases). Germline V gene sequence: CDR1 SGHRS, CDR2 YFSETQ. V lost 0 bases to trimming and J lost 3 bases, with 10 bases between them. The CDR3 runs 14 residues.